This T cell receptor (beta chain) was identified during a study of radiotherapy plus CTLA-4 blockade in lung cancer. Repertoires were generated with immunoSEQ multiplex PCR, while TCRdb's copy carries only in-frame clones and drops some. The repertoire includes tens of thousands of clones, less than 85% of them detected once, and 11% sits in the top ten. CDR3 length: 11 residues. V lost 0 bases and J lost 5, with 0 bases in between. Germline V gives CDR1 WNHNN, CDR2 SYGVQD (reference sequence). The receptor's source is a human donor with non-small cell lung cancer who had stable disease on radiotherapy plus ipilimumab. The sequencing used peripheral blood, collected from a patient treated with radiotherapy plus ipilimumab. This sequence joins TRBV10-1 and TRBJ2-3, with D unresolved. The CDR3: CASSESDTQYF. CDR3 nucleotides: TGCGCCAGCAGTGAGTCAGATACGCAGTATTTT.